Listed below are T cell receptor beta chains from one sample, sequenced in a study of immune cell composition in non-small cell lung cancer. Generated by immunoSEQ multiplex PCR, the TCRdb table keeps only in-frame clones and is missing some. The sample has over 1,500 clones, 75% to 85% seen once; the top ten hold approximately 10%. Sample: non-adjacent lung tissue. These receptors were obtained from a human donor with non-small cell lung cancer. Both conserved end residues are part of each CDR3. The D gene is left open where the match is weak. Size is stated for part of the rows, as once, few or many counts, or as a class when the clone is expanded.

>TRBJ1-3|TRBV6-1|.|.
TGTGCCAGCAGGCGGGAACAGGTTACTGGAAACACCATATATTTT
CASRREQVTGNTIYF
>TRBJ1-1|TRBV19|.|.
TGTGCCAGTAGTGGGGGGGGGCGCCGTCTTTTCTTT
CASSGGGRRLFF
>TRBJ1-1|TRBV2|.|.
TGTGCCAGCAGGGTTGGAGGACCGAACACTGAAGCTTTCTTT
CASRVGGPNTEAFF
>TRBJ2-5|TRBV5-1|TRBD2|.
TGCGCCAGCAGTACTACACTAGCGGGAGCGCAGGAGACCCAGTACTTC
CASSTTLAGAQETQYF
>TRBJ2-1|TRBV5-1|.|.
TGCGCCAGCAGCCGCGAGACGGGTGAGCAGTTCTTC
CASSRETGEQFF
>TRBJ1-5|TRBV2|TRBD1|.
TGTGCCAGCAGTTCCGACAGGGTTGATCAGCCCCAGCATTTT
CASSSDRVDQPQHF
>TRBJ1-1|TRBV5-4|.|.
TGTGCCAGCAGCTTACAGGGATCTGGCACTGAAGCTTTCTTT
CASSLQGSGTEAFF
>TRBJ2-2|TRBV7-3|.|once
TGTGCCAGCAGCACTAGGGGGACCGGGGAGCTGTTTTTT
CASSTRGTGELFF
>TRBJ2-5|TRBV7-2|TRBD2|.
TGTGCCAGCAGCTTATATCGGCGGAGACTAGCGGAAGAGACCCAGTACTTC
CASSLYRRRLAEETQYF
>TRBJ1-5|TRBV21-1|.|few
TGTGCCAGCAGAGATTCCGCCGAGAAGCCCCAGCATTTT
CASRDSAEKPQHF
>TRBJ1-2|TRBV27|TRBD1|.
TGTGCCAGCAGTCCCCAAGACAGGGTCTATGGCTACACCTTC
CASSPQDRVYGYTF
>TRBJ2-7|TRBV5-1|TRBD1|.
TGCGCCAGCAGCTCTTTGGGACAGACCTACGAGCAGTACTTC
CASSSLGQTYEQYF
>TRBJ2-3|TRBV7-3|TRBD2|once
TGTGCCAGCAGCATTAGCGGGGGGGCCGGCACAGATACGCAGTATTTT
CASSISGGAGTDTQYF
>TRBJ2-3|TRBV5-1|TRBD1|once
TGCGCCAGCAGTGGCTCTAGGACAGGGGCCTCATCTCTCACAGATACGCAGTATTTT
CASSGSRTGASSLTDTQYF
>TRBJ1-6|TRBV28|.|.
TGTGCCAGCAGTTTAACGGGGGGCGGTTCACCCCTCCACTTT
CASSLTGGGSPLHF
>TRBJ1-5|TRBV30|TRBD1|.
TGTGCCTGGAGTACAGGGGGTCGCCAGCCCCAGCATTTT
CAWSTGGRQPQHF
>TRBJ2-5|TRBV4-3|.|.
TGCGCCAGCAGCCAGAGGGCCGCCCTCCAAGAGACCCAGTACTTC
CASSQRAALQETQYF
>TRBJ2-1|TRBV19|.|.
TGTGCCAGCTCTTATGAGAAGTCCTACAATGAGCAGTTCTTC
CASSYEKSYNEQFF
>TRBJ2-1|TRBV18|TRBD1|once
TGTGCCAGCTCGCCGTCCGGGACAGTAGCCAATGAGCAGTTCTTC
CASSPSGTVANEQFF
>TRBJ1-6|TRBV11-2|TRBD1|few
TGTGCCAGCAGGGACAGGGTTAATTCACCCCTCCACTTT
CASRDRVNSPLHF
>TRBJ2-1|TRBV5-1|.|.
TGCGCCAGCAGCTTGGAAAATTGGGGGGGCAGGATTCAGAATGAGCAGTTCTTC
CASSLENWGGRIQNEQFF